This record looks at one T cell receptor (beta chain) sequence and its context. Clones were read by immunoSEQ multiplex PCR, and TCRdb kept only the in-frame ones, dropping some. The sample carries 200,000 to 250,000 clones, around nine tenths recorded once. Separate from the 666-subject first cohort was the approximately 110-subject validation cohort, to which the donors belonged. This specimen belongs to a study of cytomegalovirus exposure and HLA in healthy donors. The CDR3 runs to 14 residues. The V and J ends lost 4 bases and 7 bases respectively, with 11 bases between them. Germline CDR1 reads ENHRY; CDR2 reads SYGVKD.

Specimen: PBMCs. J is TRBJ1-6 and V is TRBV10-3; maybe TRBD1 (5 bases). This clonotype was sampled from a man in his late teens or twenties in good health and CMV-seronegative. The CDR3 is CAISGGRENSPLHF. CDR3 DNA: TGTGCCATCAGTGGGGGCAGAGAGAATTCACCCCTCCACTTT.